The clone carrying this TCR beta chain was observed a single time. Its antigen remains unidentified. This entry belongs to a study of T cell responses to AZD1222 COVID-19 vaccine. Study outcomes and limitations: Nearly half of unique spike-specific TCRs reportedly avoided B.1.351 and B.1.1.7 mutated regions.

Measured with immunoSEQ multiplex PCR; TCRdb has only the in-frame clones, and not every one. The sample lists approximately 220,000 clones, 85% to 95% seen once, with about 1% in the top ten. V lost 0 bases and J lost 4, with 12 bases in between. This CDR3 spans 15 amino acids. Germline-derived CDR1 and CDR2 are SNHLY and FYNNEI. The clonotype comes from an adult in good health. The sample was peripheral blood, taken on day 0 of MenACWY control vaccination. The chain has TRBV2 and TRBJ1-1; D remains ambiguous. This CDR3 is CASSEAHGGSTEAFF. The CDR3 region has the DNA TGTGCCAGCAGTGAAGCGCATGGTGGGAGCACTGAAGCTTTCTTT.